What follows are 10 T cell receptor beta chains derived from one specimen sequenced in a study of vaccination and CD4 T cells after COVID-19. These receptors are not linked to any known antigen. The treatment denotes: roughly ten-day PBMC culture with coronavirus spike peptide pools or control peptides (ViraFEST assay). At the Johns Hopkins FTIC core, DNA taken from cultured CD4+ T cells was sequenced by way of the Oncomine TCR Beta short-read assay. TCRdb re-called the PCR reads through MiXCR, storing one row per CDR3 protein. The repertoire holds 13,000 or so distinct CDR3 sequences, with 27% as singletons. The sequencing input was CD4+ T cells from blood, cultured in vitro. The receptors stem from a human donor who had recovered from COVID-19.

This clonotype has more than one count but fewer than ten. V usage is TRBV4-1 and J usage is TRBJ1-4, with D perhaps TRBD1 (5 bases). The CDR3 contains 15 residues. Germline-derived CDR1 and CDR2 are MGHRA and YSYEKL. V was shortened by 3 bases and J by 8 bases, with 16 bases between the two germline ends. DNA of the CDR3: TGCGCCAGCAGCCACGAGGGTGTCCGGGGGGAAAAACTGTTTTTT. It translates to CASSHEGVRGEKLFF.

This clonotype has a handful of counts. J is TRBJ2-2 and V is TRBV7-9, with unresolved D. The V end was cut by 4 bases, the J end by 0 bases, with 12 bases between. The CDR3 consists of 16 residues. The germline gives CDR1 SEHNR, CDR2 FQNEAQ (reference sequence). Here the CDR3 DNA reads TGTGCCAGCAGCTACCGTTGGGGATCGAACACCGGGGAGCTGTTTTTT. Translation: CASSYRWGSNTGELFF. Full variable domain (rest looked up from reference TRBV7-9 and TRBJ2-2): DTGVSQNPRHKITKRGQNVTFRCDPISEHNRLYWYRQTLGQGPEFLTYFQNEAQLEKSRLLSDRFSAERPKGSFSTLEIQRTEQGDSAMYLCASSYRWGSNTGELFFGEGSRLTVL.

The sample holds a few counts of this clonotype. The J gene is TRBJ2-6, the V gene TRBV3-1; TRBD1 matches at 7 bases. Losses at the gene ends were 4 bases for V and 0 bases for J; bases not matched to a gene: 12. The CDR3 contains 19 residues. Germline V lookup: CDR1 LGHDT, CDR2 YNNKEL (reference sequence). The CDR3 is CASSPLTGPVISGANVLTF. The CDR3 DNA reads TGTGCCAGCAGCCCTTTGACAGGGCCCGTAATCTCTGGGGCCAACGTCCTGACTTTC.

This clonotype appeared a few times. This chain links TRBV7-2 with TRBJ1-5; no definite D call. The V end was cut by 1 base, the J end by 3 bases, with 7 bases between. The CDR3 has 14 amino acids. CDR1 SGHTA and CDR2 FQGNSA come from the germline V gene. This CDR3 reads CASSLGAYNQPQHF. As DNA, the CDR3 is TGTGCCAGCAGCTTAGGGGCCTACAATCAGCCCCAGCATTTT.

This clonotype was observed a few times. V usage is TRBV7-9 and J usage is TRBJ2-7, with 9 bases aligning to TRBD2. CDR1 and CDR2 (germline): SEHNR, FQNEAQ (reference sequence). J lost 3 bases, V lost 4 bases, and 7 bases had no gene match. There are 15 residues in the CDR3. CDR3 nucleotide sequence: TGTGCCAGCAGCTCTACGGCGGGGGGGCACTACGAGCAGTACTTC. It codes for CASSSTAGGHYEQYF.

The chain uses TRBV5-4 and TRBJ2-5; no definite D call. V lost 2 bases to trimming and J lost 6 bases, with 14 bases between them. Germline-derived CDR1 and CDR2 are SGHNT and YYREEE (reference sequence). The CDR3 covers 14 residues. The CDR3 nucleotides read TGTGCCAGCAGCTTTCAGGCTAGTGTGAAGACCCAGTACTTC. Translating it yields CASSFQASVKTQYF. Variable domain in full (rest from reference TRBV5-4 and TRBJ2-5): ETGVTQSPTHLIKTRGQQVTLRCSSQSGHNTVSWYQQALGQGPQFIFQYYREEENGRGNFPPRFSGLQFPNYSSELNVNALELDDSALYLCASSFQASVKTQYFGPGTRLLVL.

The rearrangement links TRBV20-1 to TRBJ1-1; no firm D call. V lost 6 bases, J lost 1 base, and 12 bases lay in between. This CDR3 has 13 amino acids. CDR1 and CDR2 (germline): DFQATT, SNEGSKA (reference sequence). DNA for the CDR3: TGCAGTGCCCACGGGCTAGGGAACACTGAAGCTTTCTTT. As protein: CSAHGLGNTEAFF.

The genes are TRBV6-5 and TRBJ1-5; D unclear. Germline assignment: CDR1 MNHEY and CDR2 SVGAGI. The V gene lost 3 bases and the J gene lost 4 bases, with 10 bases spanning the gap. The CDR3 runs 14 residues. The CDR3 reads CASSYEADNQPQHF. CDR3 bases: TGTGCCAGCAGTTATGAAGCGGATAATCAGCCCCAGCATTTT.

In this sample, this clonotype turned up a few times. The rearrangement links TRBV7-2 to TRBJ2-7; either TRBD1 or TRBD2 may supply D (7 bases each). Trimming took off 3 bases at V and 6 bases at J, with 21 bases between the two ends. Germline lookup yields CDR1 SGHTA and CDR2 FQGNSA. CDR3 length: 16 amino acids. Here the CDR3 DNA reads TGTGCCAGCAGCTTTTCTAGTCAGGGGGGGTATCGCGAGCAGTACTTC. Residues: CASSFSSQGGYREQYF. Combining the CDR3 with reference TRBV7-2 and TRBJ2-7 gives the whole variable domain GAGVSQSPSNKVTEKGKDVELRCDPISGHTALYWYRQSLGQGLEFLIYFQGNSAPDKSGLPSDRFSAERTGGSVSTLTIQRTQQEDSAVYLCASSFSSQGGYREQYFGPGTRLTVT.

The chain carries TRBV5-1 and TRBJ1-1, with a possible D match to TRBD1 (6 bases). Germline V gene lookup returns CDR1 SGHRS and CDR2 YFSETQ. V was pared by 2 bases and J by 1 base, with 9 bases between. CDR3 length equals 14 residues. DNA of the CDR3: TGCGCCAGCAGCTTTACAGGGTCGAACACTGAAGCTTTCTTT. Translating it yields CASSFTGSNTEAFF.